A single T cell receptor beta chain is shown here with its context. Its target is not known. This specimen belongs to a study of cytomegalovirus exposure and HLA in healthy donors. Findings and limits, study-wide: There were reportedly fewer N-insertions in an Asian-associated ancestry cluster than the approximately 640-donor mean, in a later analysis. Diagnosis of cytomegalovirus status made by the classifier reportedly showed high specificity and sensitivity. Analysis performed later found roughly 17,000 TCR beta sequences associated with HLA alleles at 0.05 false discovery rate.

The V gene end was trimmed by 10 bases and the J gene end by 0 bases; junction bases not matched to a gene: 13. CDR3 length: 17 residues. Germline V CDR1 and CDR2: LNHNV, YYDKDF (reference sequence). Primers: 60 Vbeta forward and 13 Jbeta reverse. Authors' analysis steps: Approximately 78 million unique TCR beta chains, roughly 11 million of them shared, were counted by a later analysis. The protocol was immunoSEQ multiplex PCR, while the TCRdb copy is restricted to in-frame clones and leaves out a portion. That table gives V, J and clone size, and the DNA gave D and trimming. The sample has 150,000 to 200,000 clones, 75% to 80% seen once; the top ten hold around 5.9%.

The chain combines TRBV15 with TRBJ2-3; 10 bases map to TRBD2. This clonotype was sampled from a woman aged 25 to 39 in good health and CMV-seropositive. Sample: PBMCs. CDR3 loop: CASLSGRTLTSTDTQYF. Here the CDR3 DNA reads TGTGCCAGTCTTAGCGGGAGGACACTCACTAGCACAGATACGCAGTATTTT.